This T cell receptor (beta chain) was sequenced for a study of blood T cell repertoires in COVID-19. Study background: Material from acute and convalescent COVID-19 was sourced from the United States, Italy and Spain. The analysed material was cDNA or gDNA that came from T cells, B-cell-depleted T cells, or PBMCs.

Original data processing: Nucleated cell number was recorded as an estimate derived from reference gene primer amplification. Assay used: immunoSEQ multiplex PCR; TCRdb lists only in-frame clones, some missing. V and J calls and clone size are copied from that table; D and trimming were computed from the DNA. Of around 100,000 clones listed, around 82% are singletons. The sample comprised peripheral blood. This TCR came from a human donor in a cohort sampled during active or convalescent COVID-19.

The CDR3 loop is CAWSVLHSNQPQHF. The CDR3 DNA is TGTGCCTGGAGTGTATTACATAGCAATCAGCCCCAGCATTTT. The chain combines TRBV30 with TRBJ1-5; no definite D call. Trimming removed 0 bases from V and 0 bases from J, with 6 bases in between. Germline CDR1 reads GTSNPN; CDR2 reads SVGIG (reference sequence). The CDR3 extends over 14 amino acids.